This TCR beta chain was sequenced for a study of tissue T cells after allogeneic stem cell transplantation. Whole-study results and caveats: TCR repertoires tracked anatomic similarity, regardless of disease or transplant status.

Clones were sequenced by immunoSEQ multiplex PCR, and TCRdb holds only the in-frame ones, with some missing. The sample includes some 2,000 clones, approximately 50% seen only once; the top ten take approximately 22%. Turning to this clone: Its antigen is unknown. Gene names denote mouse genes.

Specified time point: mouse harvest day 7 after allogeneic transplant. Tail vein injection delivered 10^7 T-cell-depleted bone marrow cells and 10^6 splenic CD5+ T cells. This receptor was identified in a female BALB/c mouse given C57BL/6 T cells with graft-versus-host disease after an allogeneic hematopoietic cell transplant. Material for sequencing was spleen.

The DNA read from the CDR3 is TGCACCTGCAGTGCAACCGGGACATATTCCAACGAAAGATTATTT. Translated: CTCSATGTYSNERLF. The complete CDR3 protein is CTCSATGTYSNERLFF. The J gene is TRBJ1-4, the V gene TRBV1, with D possibly matching TRBD1 (6 bases). The read terminates 1 residue ahead of where the CDR3 ends, so the germline J gene completes it. Germline V gene data show CDR1 as NSQYPW and CDR2 as LRSPGD (reference sequence). This CDR3 contains 16 residues. V was cut by 2 bases and J by 1 base, with 11 bases left in between.